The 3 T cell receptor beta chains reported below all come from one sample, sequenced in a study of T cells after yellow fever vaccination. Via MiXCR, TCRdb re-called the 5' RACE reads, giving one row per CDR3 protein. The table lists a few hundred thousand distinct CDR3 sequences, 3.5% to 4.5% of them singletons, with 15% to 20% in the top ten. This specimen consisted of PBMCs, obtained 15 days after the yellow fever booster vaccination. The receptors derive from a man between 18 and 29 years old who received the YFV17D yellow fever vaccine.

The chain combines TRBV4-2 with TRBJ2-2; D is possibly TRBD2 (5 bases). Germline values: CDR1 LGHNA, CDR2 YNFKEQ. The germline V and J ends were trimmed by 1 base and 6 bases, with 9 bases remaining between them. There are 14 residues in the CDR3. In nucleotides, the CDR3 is TGTGCCAGCAGCCAAGGACGGGGTCCCGGGGAGCTGTTTTTT. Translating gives CASSQGRGPGELFF.

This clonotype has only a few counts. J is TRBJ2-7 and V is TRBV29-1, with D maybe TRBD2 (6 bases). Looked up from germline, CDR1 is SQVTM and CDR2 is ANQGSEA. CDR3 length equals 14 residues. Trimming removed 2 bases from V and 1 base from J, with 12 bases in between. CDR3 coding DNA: TGCAGCGTTGAATTGGTTGGGAGGTCCTACGAGCAGTACTTC. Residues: CSVELVGRSYEQYF.

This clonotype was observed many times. The CDR3 DNA is TGCGCCAGCAGCTTGGATGGGACCGCGGGCGAGCAGTACGTC. This sequence encodes CASSLDGTAGEQYV. The rearrangement joins TRBV5-1 to TRBJ2-7; D could derive from TRBD1 or TRBD2 (5 bases each). Trimming pared 0 bases from V and 6 bases from J, leaving 13 bases between. Germline CDR1 and CDR2: SGHRS and YFSETQ. The CDR3 is made up of 14 amino acids.